These 24 T cell receptor beta chains were all obtained from the same sample, sequenced in a study of blood T cell repertoires in COVID-19. Some clones are missing from TCRdb's copy, which holds only in-frame ones; the method was immunoSEQ multiplex PCR. The sample consists of about 250,000 clones, around 84% of them appearing once. Sequenced sample: PBMCs or T cells enriched from blood (not recorded which). Receptors originate from a man aged 35-49 years who had recovered from COVID-19.

V is TRBV5-4 and J is TRBJ1-2; 12 bases map to TRBD1. The CDR3 has 16 residues. Germline V gives CDR1 SGHNT, CDR2 YYREEE (reference sequence). J lost 6 bases, V lost 4 bases, and 10 bases had no gene match. In DNA, the CDR3 is TGTGCCAGCAGCCCTCCGGGACAGGGGGCAAGGGATGGCTACACCTTC. This sequence encodes CASSPPGQGARDGYTF.

At least ten counts were recorded for this clone. J is TRBJ1-5 and V is TRBV7-8, with TRBD1 as a possible D gene (5 bases). The CDR3 is 17 residues long. Germline V gene data show CDR1 as SGHVS and CDR2 as FQNEAQ. With 2 bases removed from V and 3 bases from J, the gap between germline ends came to 17 bases. The CDR3 sequence is CASSLPRRASPNQPQHF. DNA of the CDR3: TGTGCCAGCAGCTTACCGCGCAGGGCAAGCCCCAATCAGCCCCAGCATTTT.

The rearrangement uses TRBV18 and TRBJ2-3, with a possible D match to TRBD1 (6 bases). Trimming removed 2 bases at V and 7 bases at J, with 19 bases between. There are 16 residues in the CDR3. Germline V gene lookup returns CDR1 KGHSH and CDR2 LQKENI. The CDR3, as DNA: TGTGCCAGCTCACCAGTCGAGACTACAGGGTTAAATACGCAGTATTTT. Protein product: CASSPVETTGLNTQYF. Full variable domain (remainder filled in from reference TRBV18 and TRBJ2-3): NAGVMQNPRHLVRRRGQEARLRCSPMKGHSHVYWYRQLPEEGLKFMVYLQKENIIDESGMPKERFSAEFPKEGPSILRIQQVVRGDSAAYFCASSPVETTGLNTQYFGPGTRLTVL.

CDR3 loop: CASSLDSLKNIQYF. In DNA, the CDR3 is TGTGCCAGCAGCCTTGACAGTCTCAAAAACATTCAGTACTTC. This chain joins TRBV7-2 and TRBJ2-4; TRBD1 might be the D (5 bases). The germline V gene encodes CDR1 SGHTA and CDR2 FQGNSA. The ends were cut back, 5 bases at V and 3 bases at J, with 11 bases in the middle. This CDR3 contains 14 residues.

The chain combines TRBV6-5 with TRBJ2-7; 8 bases match TRBD1. Germline trimming cut 9 bases from V and 3 bases from J; bases unmatched to any gene: 10. Per the germline V gene, CDR1 is MNHEY and CDR2 is SVGAGI. The CDR3 runs to 14 residues. The CDR3 nucleotides read TGTGCCAGATTGGCCGGGACAGGAGTCTACGAGCAGTACTTC. This sequence encodes CARLAGTGVYEQYF.

The chain links TRBV7-9 to TRBJ1-3, with 8 bases that match TRBD1. J gave up 4 bases and V 6 bases, and 8 bases lay outside the gene matches. Germline CDR1 SEHNR, CDR2 FQNEAQ (reference sequence). This CDR3 region has 15 residues. The DNA of the CDR3 is TGTGCCAGCAGGGGACCAGGGGGCGCGGGAAACACCATATATTTT. Amino acid sequence: CASRGPGGAGNTIYF.

This sequence joins TRBV9 and TRBJ2-7, with 7 bases identical to TRBD1. This CDR3 region has 16 residues. The germline V gene has CDR1 SGDLS and CDR2 YYNGEE. V was pared by 3 bases and J by 2 bases, with 11 bases of the junction left unmatched. The CDR3 DNA follows: TGTGCCAGCAGCGCCCAAAGCCACGGGACAGCCTACGAGCAGTACTTC. Amino acids: CASSAQSHGTAYEQYF.

The rearrangement uses TRBV28 and TRBJ2-7; 10 nucleotides line up with TRBD1. CDR3 length: 16 residues. Trimming removed 4 bases from V and 2 bases from J; junction bases left unmatched: 8. Germline-derived CDR1 and CDR2 are MDHEN and SYDVKM. CDR3 sequence: CASSSSGTGETYEQYF. CDR3 DNA sequence: TGTGCCAGCAGTTCGTCCGGGACAGGGGAAACCTACGAGCAGTACTTC.

The chain employs TRBV19 and TRBJ1-4; the match to TRBD1 covers 10 bases. Germline values: CDR1 LNHDA, CDR2 SQIVND (reference sequence). Germline trimming cut 9 bases from V and 0 bases from J; bases unmatched to any gene: 13. The CDR3 is 18 amino acids. This CDR3 is CASAPQGQGSATNEKLFF. The DNA of the CDR3 is TGTGCCAGCGCGCCACAGGGACAGGGGTCGGCAACTAATGAAAAACTGTTTTTT.

DNA for the CDR3: TGTGCCAGCAGTCCAGACAGGGCAAGGGGGAACACCATATATTTT. Amino acids: CASSPDRARGNTIYF. The rearrangement uses TRBV6-5 and TRBJ1-3; TRBD1 matches 7 bases. Trimming cost V 5 bases and J 7 bases; bases outside gene matches: 11. CDR1 and CDR2 from the germline V gene are MNHEY and SVGAGI. The CDR3 is 15 amino acids.

V and J are TRBV5-6 and TRBJ2-5, with D tentatively TRBD1 (6 bases). Trimming took 1 base from V and 4 from J, leaving 17 bases between them. CDR3 size: 16 residues. Germline loops: CDR1 SGHDT, CDR2 YYEEEE. DNA of the CDR3: TGTGCCAGCAGCTTGTACCATGTTGCCAGGGGAGAGACCCAGTACTTC. Its translation: CASSLYHVARGETQYF.

This clone has more than one count but fewer than ten. V is TRBV30 and J is TRBJ1-1; D not resolved. Germline V gene sequence: CDR1 GTSNPN, CDR2 SVGIG (reference sequence). V shed 0 bases and J shed 4 bases, with 12 bases lying between them. The CDR3 has 14 amino acids. CDR3 residues: CAWSVPGYRTEAFF. CDR3 bases: TGTGCCTGGAGTGTACCCGGGTACCGCACTGAAGCTTTCTTT.

The chain links TRBV5-6 to TRBJ1-2, with 12 bases identical to TRBD1. V was pared by 4 bases and J by 6 bases, with 10 bases of the junction left unmatched. This CDR3 is 16 amino acids long. Germline values: CDR1 SGHDT, CDR2 YYEEEE. The CDR3 region is CASSRGTGGVRNGYTF. DNA of the CDR3: TGTGCCAGCAGCCGTGGGACAGGGGGCGTGAGGAATGGCTACACCTTC.

CDR3 DNA sequence: TGTGCCAGCAGGGATGGGCAACAGCCCCAGCATTTT. It codes for CASRDGQQPQHF. The chain is built from TRBV6-5 and TRBJ1-5; D is undetermined. Germline V gene data show CDR1 as MNHEY and CDR2 as SVGAGI. The V end was cut by 6 bases, the J end by 7 bases, with 10 bases between. The CDR3 runs 12 residues.

The chain has TRBV7-2 and TRBJ2-1; 8 bases agree with TRBD2. Per the germline V gene, CDR1 is SGHTA and CDR2 is FQGNSA. With V trimmed by 4 bases and J by 5 bases, 7 bases remained unmatched. There are 15 residues in the CDR3. This CDR3 reads CASSWAGGPHNEQFF. DNA for the CDR3: TGTGCCAGCAGCTGGGCGGGGGGTCCCCACAATGAGCAGTTCTTC. Combining the CDR3 with reference TRBV7-2 and TRBJ2-1 gives the whole variable domain GAGVSQSPSNKVTEKGKDVELRCDPISGHTALYWYRQSLGQGLEFLIYFQGNSAPDKSGLPSDRFSAERTGGSVSTLTIQRTQQEDSAVYLCASSWAGGPHNEQFFGPGTRLTVL.

The J gene is TRBJ1-1, the V gene TRBV7-8, with a possible D match to TRBD1 (5 bases). The CDR3 covers 13 residues. V lost 6 bases and J 5 bases, leaving 13 bases between the germline ends. CDR1 is SGHVS, CDR2 FQNEAQ, per germline. CDR3 residues: CASRTTARTEAFF. CDR3 DNA sequence: TGTGCCAGCAGGACGACAGCGCGAACTGAAGCTTTCTTT.

The chain joins TRBV28 to TRBJ1-5; 9 nucleotides match TRBD1. From germline, CDR1 is MDHEN and CDR2 SYDVKM. Trimming removed 5 bases from V and 7 bases from J; junction bases left unmatched: 9. There are 15 residues in the CDR3. This chain's CDR3 is CASSTPTGGRQPQHF. The DNA of the CDR3 is TGTGCCAGCAGTACTCCAACAGGGGGCCGGCAGCCCCAGCATTTT. Full variable domain (missing parts from reference TRBV28 and TRBJ1-5): DVKVTQSSRYLVKRTGEKVFLECVQDMDHENMFWYRQDPGLGLRLIYFSYDVKMKEKGDIPEGYSVSREKKERFSLILESASTNQTSMYLCASSTPTGGRQPQHFGDGTRLSIL.

The chain has TRBV14 and TRBJ2-1; TRBD2 agrees at 14 bases. CDR3 length: 16 amino acids. CDR1 is SGHDN and CDR2 is FVKESK in the germline V gene. The ends lost 3 bases at V and 8 bases at J; junction bases unmatched: 6. DNA for the CDR3: TGTGCCAGCAGCCACGTGACTAGCGGGGGGGCCGATGAGCAGTTCTTC. Translating gives CASSHVTSGGADEQFF. Full variable domain (outside the CDR3, taken from reference TRBV14 and TRBJ2-1): EAGVTQFPSHSVIEKGQTVTLRCDPISGHDNLYWYRRVMGKEIKFLLHFVKESKQDESGMPNNRFLAERTGGTYSTLKVQPAELEDSGVYFCASSHVTSGGADEQFFGPGTRLTVL.

V usage is TRBV19 and J usage is TRBJ1-4; 10 nucleotides align to TRBD1. CDR3 length equals 16 residues. The junction had 9 bases not matched to a gene; V was cut back by 4 bases and J by 7 bases. CDR1 and CDR2 (germline): LNHDA, SQIVND (reference sequence). The CDR3 sequence: CASSKAGTGVFEKLFF. In DNA form, the CDR3 reads TGTGCCAGTAGTAAAGCCGGGACAGGGGTTTTTGAAAAACTGTTTTTT.

In DNA form, the CDR3 reads TGTGCCAGCAGTAGCGACTACAATGAGCAGTTCTTC. This sequence encodes CASSSDYNEQFF. The chain recombines TRBV2 with TRBJ2-1; no clear D gene. Trimming took off 5 bases at V and 3 bases at J, with 5 bases between the two ends. Germline V lookup: CDR1 SNHLY, CDR2 FYNNEI. The CDR3 has 12 amino acids.

This chain uses TRBV18 with TRBJ2-7; TRBD1 is a possible D gene (6 bases). This CDR3 is 14 amino acids long. V lost 3 bases, J lost 0 bases, and 9 bases lay in between. Germline-derived CDR1 and CDR2 are KGHSH and LQKENI. This CDR3 is CASSPTGSSYEQYF. As DNA, the CDR3 is TGTGCCAGCTCACCGACAGGAAGCTCCTACGAGCAGTACTTC.

The chain uses TRBV27 and TRBJ2-1, with 7 bases lining up with TRBD2. This CDR3 contains 14 residues. V gave up 4 bases and J gave up 3 bases; unmatched junction bases: 3. Looked up from germline, CDR1 is MNHEY and CDR2 is SMNVEV (reference sequence). In DNA, the CDR3 is TGTGCCAGCAGTTCCCGGGACTACTACAATGAGCAGTTCTTC. Protein sequence: CASSSRDYYNEQFF.

The chain is built from TRBV6-5 and TRBJ1-1; 7 nucleotides match TRBD1. Germline V gene sequence: CDR1 MNHEY, CDR2 SVGAGI. This CDR3 comprises 14 residues. V dropped 6 bases and J dropped 8; count of bases not matched to a gene: 12. The CDR3 region is CASSPTRTGLEAFF. In DNA, the CDR3 is TGTGCCAGCAGCCCAACTAGGACAGGCCTAGAAGCTTTCTTT.

The chain couples TRBV9 to TRBJ2-7; 9 nucleotides match TRBD1. The CDR3 consists of 15 residues. J gave up 4 bases and V 3 bases, and 8 bases lay outside the gene matches. Germline loops: CDR1 SGDLS, CDR2 YYNGEE. The CDR3 nucleotides are TGTGCCAGCAGCGGCCGGGACAGGGCCTCTTACGAGCAGTACTTC. It codes for CASSGRDRASYEQYF.